Listed here are 31 T cell receptor beta chains from one sample, sequenced in a study of early T cells in non-severe SARS-CoV-2 infection. TCRdb fed the 5' RACE reads into MiXCR, producing one record per CDR3 protein. The profile shows about 58,000 distinct CDR3 sequences, over 9.5% of them singletons. What was sequenced was whole blood. The source of these receptors is an adult who was a healthcare worker with PCR-confirmed SARS-CoV-2 infection or an uninfected control (not recorded which).

This clonotype was counted ten times or more. V usage is TRBV12-3 or TRBV12-4 and J usage is TRBJ2-7, with TRBD2 as a possible D gene (5 bases). The CDR3 extends over 15 amino acids. Trimming pared 0 bases from V and 5 bases from J, leaving 14 bases between. The CDR3 region is CASSLAGVPPNEQYF. DNA for the CDR3: TGTGCCAGCAGTTTAGCGGGAGTTCCCCCCAACGAGCAGTACTTC.

As regards this clonotype: A much larger clone lies one base from this, so it may be a read error. The chain has TRBV20-1 and TRBJ1-6; D remains unclear. This CDR3 comprises 16 residues. Germline V gene data show CDR1 as DFQATT and CDR2 as SNEGSKA (reference sequence). The CDR3 region has the DNA TGCAGTGCTAGTGTCGGAGGAAGCTCCTATAAATCACCCCTCCACTTT. This codes for CSASVGGSSYKSPLHF.

V gene TRBV2 combines with J gene TRBJ2-1; 11 bases match TRBD2. CDR3 size: 16 residues. Losses at the gene ends were 4 bases for V and 13 bases for J; bases not matched to a gene: 15. The germline CDR1 and CDR2 sequences are SNHLY and FYNNEI. The CDR3 coding sequence is TGTGCCAGCAGTGCGCTCCGGGTAGCGGGGGGGCAAGAACAGTTCTTC. It encodes CASSALRVAGGQEQFF.

This clonotype was seen more than once but under ten times. The chain links TRBV18 to TRBJ2-7, with D possibly matching TRBD2 (5 bases). Per the germline V gene, CDR1 is KGHSH and CDR2 is LQKENI. V was clipped by 6 bases and J by 6 bases, with 15 bases between them. The length of the CDR3 is 13 residues. CDR3 DNA sequence: TGTGCCAGCTCCCCGGCGACCGGGGTCGAGCAGTACTTC. It translates to CASSPATGVEQYF.

The chain joins TRBV7-2 to TRBJ2-7; 8 bases align to TRBD2. The CDR3 is made up of 16 amino acids. Germline CDR1 and CDR2: SGHTA and FQGNSA. With 3 bases clipped from V and 6 bases from J, the junction kept 13 bases outside the gene matches. CDR3 amino acids: CASSFPTGLDFSEQYF. The CDR3 bases are TGTGCCAGCAGCTTTCCGACGGGACTAGATTTCTCCGAGCAGTACTTC.

The chain has TRBV2 and TRBJ2-3; D is uncertain. The V and J ends lost 8 bases and 1 base respectively, with 13 bases between them. Germline CDR1 is SNHLY and CDR2 is FYNNEI. The CDR3 has 14 residues. CDR3: CASLLGFRTDTQYF. The CDR3 DNA reads TGTGCCAGCCTACTGGGTTTCCGCACAGATACGCAGTATTTT.

V usage is TRBV27 and J usage is TRBJ2-1; the match to TRBD2 covers 8 bases. Trimming took 3 bases from V and 4 from J; bases not matched to a gene: 8. CDR1 and CDR2 from the germline V gene are MNHEY and SMNVEV (reference sequence). This CDR3 comprises 16 residues. CDR3 sequence: CASSFPGGVEYNEQFF. In nucleotides, the CDR3 is TGTGCCAGCAGTTTCCCGGGGGGGGTGGAATACAATGAGCAGTTCTTC.

This clonotype was observed a few times. V gene TRBV7-3 combines with J gene TRBJ1-1, with D perhaps matching TRBD1 (5 bases). Germline V CDR1 and CDR2: SGHTA, FQGTGA. V was pared by 1 base and J by 1 base, with 13 bases between. The CDR3 length is 16 residues. For the CDR3, the DNA is TGTGCCAGCAGCTTAAGCCCCGGGACGGCGAACACTGAAGCTTTCTTT. The encoded protein is CASSLSPGTANTEAFF.

The rearrangement uses TRBV2 and TRBJ2-2; no clear D. V lost 4 bases and J lost 4, with 7 bases in between. The CDR3 covers 13 residues. The germline CDR1 and CDR2 sequences are SNHLY and FYNNEI. The CDR3: CASSGRPTGELFF. As DNA, the CDR3 is TGTGCCAGCAGTGGCCGGCCCACCGGGGAGCTGTTTTTT. The full variable domain, its missing parts supplied by reference TRBV2 and TRBJ2-2, is EPEVTQTPSHQVTQMGQEVILRCVPISNHLYFYWYRQILGQKVEFLVSFYNNEISEKSEIFDDQFSVERPDGSNFTLKIRSTKLEDSAMYFCASSGRPTGELFFGEGSRLTVL.

This clonotype was seen repeatedly, ten times or more. The chain employs TRBV29-1 and TRBJ2-1; a possible D gene is TRBD1 (5 bases). Germline V gene lookup returns CDR1 SQVTM and CDR2 ANQGSEA. Trimming shortened V by 7 bases and J by 0 bases, and 7 bases separated the two germline ends. The CDR3 contains 12 residues. CDR3 residues: CSGGGSYNEQFF. CDR3 DNA sequence: TGCAGCGGGGGCGGCTCCTACAATGAGCAGTTCTTC.

V and J are TRBV6-2 or TRBV6-3 and TRBJ2-4; no clear D. The CDR3 totals 16 residues. Germline CDR1 reads MNHEY; CDR2 reads SVGEGT. V gave up 4 bases and J gave up 5 bases, with 18 bases separating them. CDR3 DNA: TGTGCCAGCAGTTTAGGTCGGGTCCAGGCCCAAAACATTCAGTACTTC. Protein product: CASSLGRVQAQNIQYF.

A few counts support this clonotype. The V and J genes are TRBV5-1 and TRBJ2-7, with D tentatively TRBD1 (6 bases). V was cut by 2 bases and J by 0 bases, with 9 bases left in between. CDR1 and CDR2 from the germline V gene are SGHRS and YFSETQ. The CDR3 spans 14 residues. Here the CDR3 reads CASSLTGSSYEQYF. The DNA for the CDR3 is TGCGCCAGCAGCTTAACAGGGTCCTCCTACGAGCAGTACTTC.

V is TRBV5-1 and J is TRBJ2-7; D possibly corresponds to TRBD2 (6 bases). CDR3 length: 14 amino acids. The ends were cut back, 7 bases at V and 4 bases at J, with 18 bases in the middle. In germline, CDR1 is SGHRS, CDR2 YFSETQ. The CDR3, as DNA: TGCGCCAGCGGCCCCGGGAGTGGAGGATACGAGCAGTACTTC. Translated, it gives CASGPGSGGYEQYF. Full variable domain (remainder filled in from reference TRBV5-1 and TRBJ2-7): KAGVTQTPRYLIKTRGQQVTLSCSPISGHRSVSWYQQTPGQGLQFLFEYFSETQRNKGNFPGRFSGRQFSNSRSEMNVSTLELGDSALYLCASGPGSGGYEQYFGPGTRLTVT.

There are many counts of this clonotype. This chain uses TRBV12-3 or TRBV12-4 with TRBJ1-1; weak D call: TRBD1 (6 bases). This CDR3 comprises 13 residues. V was clipped by 4 bases and J by 11 bases, with 17 bases between them. For the CDR3, the DNA is TGTGCCAGCAGTTCCTATGGACAGAGCGTGGCTTTCTTT. This codes for CASSSYGQSVAFF.

The table lists this clonotype with a few counts. The CDR3 reads CASSPTSGEGETQYF. DNA for the CDR3: TGTGCCAGCAGCCCGACTAGCGGGGAGGGGGAGACCCAGTACTTC. The chain employs TRBV7-3 and TRBJ2-5, with 11 bases fitting TRBD2. The CDR3 consists of 15 residues. Trimming removed 5 bases from V and 5 bases from J; junction bases left unmatched: 7. Germline CDR1 is SGHTA and CDR2 is FQGTGA.

This rearrangement joins TRBV9 to TRBJ2-1; D is ambiguous. V lost 4 bases and J lost 10, with 6 bases in between. The CDR3 runs 10 residues. Germline-derived CDR1 and CDR2 are SGDLS and YYNGEE. CDR3 in DNA: TGTGCCAGCAGCCCGGACGAGCAGTTCTTC. This encodes CASSPDEQFF.

Only a few counts were recorded for this clonotype. The genes are TRBV10-3 and TRBJ2-7, with D perhaps matching TRBD2 (6 bases). Per germline, CDR1 ENHRY and CDR2 SYGVKD. This CDR3 comprises 12 residues. The V end was cut by 10 bases, the J end by 7 bases, with 17 bases between. CDR3 nucleotide sequence: TGTGCCACCCAGAACACTCGGGGGGAGCAGTACTTC. Encoded protein: CATQNTRGEQYF.

This sequence joins TRBV7-8 and TRBJ2-7; D uncertain. Looked up from germline, CDR1 is SGHVS and CDR2 is FQNEAQ. V lost 4 bases, J lost 4 bases, and 14 bases lay in between. The CDR3 covers 14 residues. This chain's CDR3 is CASSSTGSPYEQYF. In DNA form, the CDR3 reads TGTGCCAGCAGCTCGACCGGGTCTCCTTACGAGCAGTACTTC. Combining the CDR3 with reference TRBV7-8 and TRBJ2-7 gives the whole variable domain GAGVSQSPRYKVAKRGQDVALRCDPISGHVSLFWYQQALGQGPEFLTYFQNEAQLDKSGLPSDRFFAERPEGSVSTLKIQRTQQEDSAVYLCASSSTGSPYEQYFGPGTRLTVT.

Here the CDR3 reads CASSVRHPPGVQYF. Here the CDR3 DNA reads TGTGCCAGCAGTGTAAGGCACCCTCCGGGAGTTCAGTACTTC. The chain recombines TRBV2 with TRBJ2-4; a possible D gene is TRBD2 (6 bases). This CDR3 has 14 amino acids. Germline V gene sequence: CDR1 SNHLY, CDR2 FYNNEI. Trimming left V 4 bases short and J 11 bases short, with 18 bases between.

This clonotype was seen only a few times. This chain uses TRBV7-2 with TRBJ1-1; 8 nucleotides match TRBD1. Germline V gives CDR1 SGHTA, CDR2 FQGNSA. The ends lost 5 bases at V and 8 bases at J; junction bases unmatched: 10. The CDR3 runs to 14 residues. The CDR3 region is CASSHLRGQAEAFF. CDR3 sequence (DNA): TGTGCCAGCAGCCATCTCCGGGGACAGGCAGAAGCTTTCTTT.

The chain has TRBV27 and TRBJ2-5, with a tentative D call TRBD1 (6 bases). The CDR3 covers 14 residues. The V gene lost 8 bases and the J gene lost 0 bases, with 13 bases spanning the gap. The V gene's germline CDR1 is MNHEY and CDR2 SMNVEV (reference sequence). The DNA of the CDR3 is TGTGCCAGCGCGGACAGCCCGTACCAAGAGACCCAGTACTTC. The encoded protein is CASADSPYQETQYF.

The chain links TRBV4-2 to TRBJ1-2; the D is unclear. In germline, CDR1 is LGHNA, CDR2 YNFKEQ. V gave up 0 bases and J gave up 3 bases, with 11 bases separating them. This CDR3 is built from 15 residues. Here the CDR3 DNA reads TGTGCCAGCAGCCAAGACGGTCGGGCGGACTATGGCTACACCTTC. This codes for CASSQDGRADYGYTF.

This clonotype was observed a few times. This rearrangement joins TRBV29-1 to TRBJ2-3; D is ambiguous. Trimming took 1 base from V and 4 from J, leaving 6 bases between them. The CDR3 sequence is 12 residues long. The germline gives CDR1 SQVTM, CDR2 ANQGSEA. CDR3 nucleotide sequence: TGCAGCGTTGAAGTGGGTTCAGATACGCAGTATTTT. It is translated as CSVEVGSDTQYF.

The gene calls are TRBV7-2 and TRBJ2-1, with a weak D call TRBD2 (6 bases). Germline CDR1 SGHTA, CDR2 FQGNSA. The CDR3 is 15 amino acids. The ends were cut back, 2 bases at V and 0 bases at J, with 8 bases in the middle. CDR3 nucleotide sequence: TGTGCCAGCAGCTTAATCGGGAGCTCCTACAATGAGCAGTTCTTC. Its translation: CASSLIGSSYNEQFF.

This chain links TRBV7-2 with TRBJ2-5; D perhaps matches TRBD1 (6 bases). The CDR3 covers 14 residues. Germline V CDR1 and CDR2: SGHTA, FQGNSA. The germline V and J ends were trimmed by 5 bases and 2 bases, with 12 bases remaining between them. For the CDR3, the DNA is TGTGCCAGCAGCCCAGGACAGCGACAAGAGACCCAGTACTTC. Protein sequence: CASSPGQRQETQYF. Together with reference TRBV7-2 and TRBJ2-5, the CDR3 gives the full variable domain: GAGVSQSPSNKVTEKGKDVELRCDPISGHTALYWYRQSLGQGLEFLIYFQGNSAPDKSGLPSDRFSAERTGGSVSTLTIQRTQQEDSAVYLCASSPGQRQETQYFGPGTRLLVL.

This clonotype has more than one count but fewer than ten. This chain connects TRBV5-1 to TRBJ1-1, with D possibly matching TRBD1 (5 bases). The ends were cut back, 4 bases at V and 4 bases at J, with 20 bases in the middle. Germline V gives CDR1 SGHRS, CDR2 YFSETQ. The CDR3 extends over 16 amino acids. CDR3 residues: CASSPEGLPGATEAFF. CDR3 nucleotide sequence: TGCGCCAGCAGCCCCGAGGGACTCCCCGGAGCCACTGAAGCTTTCTTT.

V and J are TRBV28 and TRBJ2-4, with a weak D call TRBD1 (5 bases). CDR1 and CDR2 (germline): MDHEN, SYDVKM. V was pared by 2 bases and J by 5 bases, with 13 bases between. There are 15 residues in the CDR3. CDR3: CASSLDGGAQNIQYF. The CDR3 coding sequence is TGTGCCAGCAGTTTAGATGGTGGGGCTCAAAACATTCAGTACTTC.

The rearrangement uses TRBV6-2 or TRBV6-3 and TRBJ1-1; 7 bases are a match to TRBD1. There are 13 residues in the CDR3. Germline V lookup: CDR1 MNHEY, CDR2 SVGEGT. V dropped 5 bases and J dropped 6; count of bases not matched to a gene: 6. Here the CDR3 reads CASSHPGQAEAFF. The CDR3 DNA follows: TGTGCCAGCAGTCACCCAGGACAGGCTGAAGCTTTCTTT.

This clonotype was counted a few times. The rearrangement uses TRBV20-1 and TRBJ2-1; D remains ambiguous. CDR3 length: 13 amino acids. Between the trimmed V and J ends, which lost 6 bases and 4 bases, there was a span of 13 bases. Germline loops: CDR1 DFQATT, CDR2 SNEGSKA (reference sequence). The CDR3 DNA follows: TGCAGTGCCCTAGGAGACATATACAATGAGCAGTTCTTC. Translation: CSALGDIYNEQFF.

At least ten counts were recorded for this clonotype. The chain uses TRBV4-2 and TRBJ2-1; D is uncertain. With 0 bases removed from V and 0 bases from J, the gap between germline ends came to 9 bases. The germline CDR1 and CDR2 sequences are LGHNA and YNFKEQ. The CDR3 is 16 amino acids. As DNA, the CDR3 is TGTGCCAGCAGCCAAGATCGGGCAGTCTCCTACAATGAGCAGTTCTTC. Its translation is CASSQDRAVSYNEQFF.

This clonotype came up many times. The chain carries TRBV4-3 and TRBJ2-1; 7 positions match TRBD2. The CDR3 length is 15 residues. Looked up from germline, CDR1 is LGHNA and CDR2 is YSLEER. With 0 bases clipped from V and 9 bases from J, the junction kept 8 bases outside the gene matches. CDR3 DNA sequence: TGCGCCAGCAGCCAAGATGGACTAGGGTCGGGTGAGCAGTTCTTC. It translates to CASSQDGLGSGEQFF.